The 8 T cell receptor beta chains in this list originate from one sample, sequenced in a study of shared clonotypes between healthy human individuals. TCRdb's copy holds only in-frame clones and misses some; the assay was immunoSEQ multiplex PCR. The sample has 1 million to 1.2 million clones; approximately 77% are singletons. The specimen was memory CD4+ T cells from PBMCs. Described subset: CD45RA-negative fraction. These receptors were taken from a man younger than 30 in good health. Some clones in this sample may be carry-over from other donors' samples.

This CDR3 reads CASSVPGGSPGLAGYNEQFF. In DNA, the CDR3 is TGTGCCAGCAGCGTTCCTGGGGGGAGCCCGGGACTAGCGGGATACAATGAGCAGTTCTTC. The genes are TRBV9 and TRBJ2-1, with 13 bases fitting TRBD2. Losses at the gene ends were 2 bases for V and 4 bases for J; bases not matched to a gene: 15. CDR3 length: 20 residues. Germline assignment: CDR1 SGDLS and CDR2 YYNGEE.

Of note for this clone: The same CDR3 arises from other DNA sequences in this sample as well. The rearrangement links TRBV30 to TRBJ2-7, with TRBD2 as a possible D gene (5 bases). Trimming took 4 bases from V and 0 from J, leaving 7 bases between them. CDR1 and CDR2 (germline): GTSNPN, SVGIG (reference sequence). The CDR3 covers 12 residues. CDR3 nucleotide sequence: TGTGCCTGGACTCGGGACTCCTACGAGCAGTACTTC. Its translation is CAWTRDSYEQYF.

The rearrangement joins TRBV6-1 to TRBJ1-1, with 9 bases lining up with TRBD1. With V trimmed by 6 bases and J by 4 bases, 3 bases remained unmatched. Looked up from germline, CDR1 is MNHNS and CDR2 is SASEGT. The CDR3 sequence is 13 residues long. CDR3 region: CASRLTGGTEAFF. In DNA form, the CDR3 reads TGTGCCAGCAGGCTGACAGGGGGCACTGAAGCTTTCTTT.

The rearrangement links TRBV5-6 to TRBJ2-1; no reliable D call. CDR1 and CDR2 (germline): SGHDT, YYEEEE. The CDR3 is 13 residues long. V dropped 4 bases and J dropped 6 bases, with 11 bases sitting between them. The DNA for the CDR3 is TGTGCCAGCAGCCGGACGGGTGGCAATGAGCAGTTCTTC. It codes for CASSRTGGNEQFF.

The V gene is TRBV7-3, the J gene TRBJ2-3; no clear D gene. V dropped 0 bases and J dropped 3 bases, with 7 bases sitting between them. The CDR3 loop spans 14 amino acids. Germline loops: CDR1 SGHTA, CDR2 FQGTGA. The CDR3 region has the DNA TGTGCCAGCAGCTTAACTGTCAGGACAGATACGCAGTATTTT. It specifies CASSLTVRTDTQYF.

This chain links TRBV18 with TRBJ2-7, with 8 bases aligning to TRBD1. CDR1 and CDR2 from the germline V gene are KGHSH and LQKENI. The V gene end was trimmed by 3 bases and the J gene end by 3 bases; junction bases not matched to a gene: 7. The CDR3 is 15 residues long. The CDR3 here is CASSPLRTGSYEQYF. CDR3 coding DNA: TGTGCCAGCTCACCTCTCCGGACAGGGAGCTACGAGCAGTACTTC. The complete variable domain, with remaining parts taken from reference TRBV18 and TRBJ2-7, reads NAGVMQNPRHLVRRRGQEARLRCSPMKGHSHVYWYRQLPEEGLKFMVYLQKENIIDESGMPKERFSAEFPKEGPSILRIQQVVRGDSAAYFCASSPLRTGSYEQYFGPGTRLTVT.

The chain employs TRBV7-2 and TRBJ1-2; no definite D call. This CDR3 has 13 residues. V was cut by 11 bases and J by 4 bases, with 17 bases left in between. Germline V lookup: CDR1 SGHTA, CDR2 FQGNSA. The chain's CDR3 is CALRGVYPYGYTF. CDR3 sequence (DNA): TGTGCCCTTCGCGGGGTATACCCCTATGGCTACACCTTC.

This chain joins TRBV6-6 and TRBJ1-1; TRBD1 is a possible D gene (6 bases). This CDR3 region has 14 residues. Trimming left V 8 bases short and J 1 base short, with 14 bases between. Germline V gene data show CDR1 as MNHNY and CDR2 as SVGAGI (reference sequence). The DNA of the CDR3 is TGTGCCAGCGCGGGAGGACAGAGGAACACTGAAGCTTTCTTT. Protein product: CASAGGQRNTEAFF.